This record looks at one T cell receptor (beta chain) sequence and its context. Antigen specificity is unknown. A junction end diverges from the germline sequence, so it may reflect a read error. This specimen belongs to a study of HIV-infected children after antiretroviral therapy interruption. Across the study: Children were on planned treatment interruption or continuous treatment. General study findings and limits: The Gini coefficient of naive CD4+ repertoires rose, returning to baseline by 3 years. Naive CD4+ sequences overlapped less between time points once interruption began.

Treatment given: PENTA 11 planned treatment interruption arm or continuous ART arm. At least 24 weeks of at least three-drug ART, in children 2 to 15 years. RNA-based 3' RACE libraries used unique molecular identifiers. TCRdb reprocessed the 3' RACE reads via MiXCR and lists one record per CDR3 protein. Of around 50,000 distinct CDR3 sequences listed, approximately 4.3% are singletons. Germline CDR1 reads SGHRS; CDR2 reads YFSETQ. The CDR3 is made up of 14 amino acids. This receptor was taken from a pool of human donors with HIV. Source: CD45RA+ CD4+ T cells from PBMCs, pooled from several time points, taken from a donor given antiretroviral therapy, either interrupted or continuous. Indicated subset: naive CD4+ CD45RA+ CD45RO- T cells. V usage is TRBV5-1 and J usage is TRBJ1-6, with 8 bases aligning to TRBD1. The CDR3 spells CASSFPQGDSPLHF. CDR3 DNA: TGCGCCAGCAGCTTTCCACAGGGGGATTCGCCCCTCCACTTT.